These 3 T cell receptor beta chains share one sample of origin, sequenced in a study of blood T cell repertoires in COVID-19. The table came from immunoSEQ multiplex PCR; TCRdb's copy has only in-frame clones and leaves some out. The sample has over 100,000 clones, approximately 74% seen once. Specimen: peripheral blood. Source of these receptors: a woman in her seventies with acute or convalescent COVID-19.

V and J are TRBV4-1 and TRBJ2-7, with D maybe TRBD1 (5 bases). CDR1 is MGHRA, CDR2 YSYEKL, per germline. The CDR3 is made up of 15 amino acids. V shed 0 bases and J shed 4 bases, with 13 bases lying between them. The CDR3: CASSQDVGVRYEQYF. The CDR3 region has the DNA TGCGCCAGCAGCCAAGATGTAGGGGTGAGGTACGAGCAGTACTTC.

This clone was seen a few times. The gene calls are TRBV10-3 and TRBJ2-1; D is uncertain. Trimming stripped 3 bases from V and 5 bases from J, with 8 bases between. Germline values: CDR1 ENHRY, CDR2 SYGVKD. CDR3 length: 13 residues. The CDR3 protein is CAISDPTHNEQFF. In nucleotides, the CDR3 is TGTGCCATCAGTGACCCCACACACAATGAGCAGTTCTTC.

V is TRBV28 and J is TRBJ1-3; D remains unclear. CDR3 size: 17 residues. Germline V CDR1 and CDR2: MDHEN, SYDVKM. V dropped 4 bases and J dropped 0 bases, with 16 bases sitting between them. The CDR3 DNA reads TGTGCCAGCAGTTCCTCATGGGAGGCAGACTCTGGAAACACCATATATTTT. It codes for CASSSSWEADSGNTIYF.